This TCR beta chain was found in a study of shared clonotypes between healthy human individuals. At the level of the study: Three plates were used per donor for CD4 naive, three for CD4 memory, two for CD8 naive and one for CD8 memory.

Both subsets, CD45RA+ naive and CD45RA-negative memory, were split from the CD4+ cells. Points on this clone: The sample contains more than one DNA sequence encoding this CDR3.

The CDR3 is 11 residues long. Looked up from germline, CDR1 is MNHNY and CDR2 is SVGAGI (reference sequence). Trimming left V 3 bases short and J 3 bases short, with 2 bases between. Produced via immunoSEQ multiplex PCR; TCRdb's table is partial and in-frame only. The sample shows about 2 million clones, 85% to 95% of them seen only once. The chain links TRBV6-6 to TRBJ1-2; D is unclear. This clonotype was sampled from a man aged 18-30 years in good health. Sequenced sample: naive CD4+ T cells sorted from blood. Subset reported: CD45RA+ positively selected. The CDR3 DNA is TGTGCCAGCAGTTATGACTATGGCTACACCTTC. Translated, it gives CASSYDYGYTF.